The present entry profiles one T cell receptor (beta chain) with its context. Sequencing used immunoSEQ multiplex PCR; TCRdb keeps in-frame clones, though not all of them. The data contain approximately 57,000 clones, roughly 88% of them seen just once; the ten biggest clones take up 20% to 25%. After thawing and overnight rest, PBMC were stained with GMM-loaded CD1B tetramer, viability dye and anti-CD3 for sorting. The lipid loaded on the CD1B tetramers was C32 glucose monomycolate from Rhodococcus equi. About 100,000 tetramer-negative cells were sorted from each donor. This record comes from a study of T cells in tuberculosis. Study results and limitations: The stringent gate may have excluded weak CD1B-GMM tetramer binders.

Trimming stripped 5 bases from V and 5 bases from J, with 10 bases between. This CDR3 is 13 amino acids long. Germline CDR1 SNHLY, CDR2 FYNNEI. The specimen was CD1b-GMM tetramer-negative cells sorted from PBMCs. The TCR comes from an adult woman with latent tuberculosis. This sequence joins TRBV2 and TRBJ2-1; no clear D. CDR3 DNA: TGTGCCAGCAGTCAATTCAGGAACAATGAGCAGTTCTTC. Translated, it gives CASSQFRNNEQFF. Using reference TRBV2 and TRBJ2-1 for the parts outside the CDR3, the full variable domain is EPEVTQTPSHQVTQMGQEVILRCVPISNHLYFYWYRQILGQKVEFLVSFYNNEISEKSEIFDDQFSVERPDGSNFTLKIRSTKLEDSAMYFCASSQFRNNEQFFGPGTRLTVL.